This T cell receptor (beta chain) derives from a study of identical twins. Findings of the study overall: Diverse VJ usage suggested most zero-insertion clonotypes were not invariant T cells. Whereas memory repertoires showed no such difference, abundant cord blood beta clonotypes carried fewer insertions. Excess sharing between twins was weaker in beta out-of-frame sequences.

This clonotype has ten or more counts. Its specificity is unknown. Using its own MiXCR run on the 5' RACE reads, TCRdb lists one record per CDR3 protein. The repertoire has a few hundred thousand distinct CDR3 sequences, roughly 9.5% of them found once; the top ten carry under 3%. The V end lost 5 bases, the J end lost 3 bases, and 20 bases lay between the germline ends. The length of the CDR3 is 16 residues. The germline V gene encodes CDR1 SGHVT and CDR2 SQSDAQ. These sequences were also reported in another study, on yellow fever vaccine responses in identical twins.

The receptor's source is a woman younger than 35 in good health. Sample: PBMCs. The chain carries TRBV7-4 and TRBJ2-7; tentative D call: TRBD1 (5 bases). In nucleotides, the CDR3 is TGTGCCAGCAGCCTAGACGGGTGGGGCCCCAACTACGAGCAGTACTTC. This encodes CASSLDGWGPNYEQYF.